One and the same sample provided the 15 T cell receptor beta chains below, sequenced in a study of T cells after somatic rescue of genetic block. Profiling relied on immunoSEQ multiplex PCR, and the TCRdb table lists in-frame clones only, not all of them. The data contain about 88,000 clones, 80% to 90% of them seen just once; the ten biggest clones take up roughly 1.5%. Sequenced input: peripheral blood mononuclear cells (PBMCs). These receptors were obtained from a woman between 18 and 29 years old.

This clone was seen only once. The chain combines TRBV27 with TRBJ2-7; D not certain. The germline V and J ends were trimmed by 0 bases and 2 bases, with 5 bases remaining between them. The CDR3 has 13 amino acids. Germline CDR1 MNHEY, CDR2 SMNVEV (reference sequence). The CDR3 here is CASSLSSPYEQYF. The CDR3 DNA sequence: TGTGCCAGCAGTTTATCTAGCCCCTACGAGCAGTACTTC.

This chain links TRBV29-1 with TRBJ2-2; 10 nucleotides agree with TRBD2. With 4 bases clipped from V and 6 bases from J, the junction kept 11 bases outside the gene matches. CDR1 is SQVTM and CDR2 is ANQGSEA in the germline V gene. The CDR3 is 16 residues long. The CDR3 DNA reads TGCAGCGTTGGATTCGTAGCGGGAGGTGTCGCCGGGGAGCTGTTTTTT. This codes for CSVGFVAGGVAGELFF.

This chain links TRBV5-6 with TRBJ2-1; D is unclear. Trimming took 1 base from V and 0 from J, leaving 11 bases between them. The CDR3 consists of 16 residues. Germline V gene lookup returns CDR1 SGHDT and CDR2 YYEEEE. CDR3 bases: TGTGCCAGCAGCTTGTGGCTTATAAGCTCCTACAATGAGCAGTTCTTC. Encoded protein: CASSLWLISSYNEQFF.

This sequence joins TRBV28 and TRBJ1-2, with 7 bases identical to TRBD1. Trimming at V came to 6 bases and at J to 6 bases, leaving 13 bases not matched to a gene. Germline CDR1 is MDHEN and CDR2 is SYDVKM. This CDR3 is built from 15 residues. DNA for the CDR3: TGTGCCAGCAGAAGGAGAGACAGGGCTGATCATGGCTACACCTTC. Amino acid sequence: CASRRRDRADHGYTF.

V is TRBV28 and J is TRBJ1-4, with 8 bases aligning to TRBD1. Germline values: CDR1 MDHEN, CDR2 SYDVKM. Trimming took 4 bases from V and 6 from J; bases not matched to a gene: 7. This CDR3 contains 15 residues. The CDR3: CASSSPSQGDEKLFF. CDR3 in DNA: TGTGCCAGCAGTTCGCCCTCACAGGGGGATGAAAAACTGTTTTTT.

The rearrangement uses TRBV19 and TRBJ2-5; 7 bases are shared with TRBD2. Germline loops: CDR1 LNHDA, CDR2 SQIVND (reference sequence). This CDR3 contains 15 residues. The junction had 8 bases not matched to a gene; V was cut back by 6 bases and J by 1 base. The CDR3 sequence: CASRPRDYVQETQYF. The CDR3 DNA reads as TGTGCCAGTAGACCCCGGGACTACGTCCAAGAGACCCAGTACTTC.

The CDR3 sequence: CASSVEARMNTEAFF. The CDR3 coding sequence is TGTGCCAGCAGCGTAGAGGCACGAATGAACACTGAAGCTTTCTTT. The chain links TRBV9 to TRBJ1-1; D is unclear. With 0 bases removed from V and 0 bases from J, the gap between germline ends came to 9 bases. The CDR3 is made up of 15 amino acids. Germline V gene sequence: CDR1 SGDLS, CDR2 YYNGEE.

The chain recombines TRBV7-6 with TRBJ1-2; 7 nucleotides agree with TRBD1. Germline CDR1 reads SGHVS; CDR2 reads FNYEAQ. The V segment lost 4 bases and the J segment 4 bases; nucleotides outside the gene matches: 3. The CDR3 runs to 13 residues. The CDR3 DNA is TGTGCCAGCAGCTCGGGACAGCTCTATGGCTACACCTTC. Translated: CASSSGQLYGYTF.

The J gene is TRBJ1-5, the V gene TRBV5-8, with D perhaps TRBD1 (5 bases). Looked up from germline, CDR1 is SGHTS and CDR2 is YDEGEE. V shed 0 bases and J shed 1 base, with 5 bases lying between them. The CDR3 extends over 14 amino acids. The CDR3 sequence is CASSLGQSNQPQHF. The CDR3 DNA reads TGTGCCAGCAGCTTGGGACAGAGCAATCAGCCCCAGCATTTT.

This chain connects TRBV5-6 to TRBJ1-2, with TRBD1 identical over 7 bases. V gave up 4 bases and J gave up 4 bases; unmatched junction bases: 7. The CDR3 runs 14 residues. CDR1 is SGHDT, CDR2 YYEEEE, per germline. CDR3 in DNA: TGTGCCAGCAGCCACGTCACAGGGGTCTATGGCTACACCTTC. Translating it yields CASSHVTGVYGYTF.

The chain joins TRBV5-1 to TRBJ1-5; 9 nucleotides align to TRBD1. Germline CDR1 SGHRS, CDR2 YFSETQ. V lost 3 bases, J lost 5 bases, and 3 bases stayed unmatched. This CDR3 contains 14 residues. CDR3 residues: CASSSTGGDQPQHF. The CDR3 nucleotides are TGCGCCAGCAGCTCCACAGGGGGCGATCAGCCCCAGCATTTT.

The CDR3 nucleotides are TGTGCCTGGACTGTACTGAGGGGTCGGAACTATGGCTACACCTTC. Translation: CAWTVLRGRNYGYTF. V and J are TRBV30 and TRBJ1-2, with D perhaps TRBD1 (5 bases). V dropped 4 bases and J dropped 2 bases, with 17 bases sitting between them. The CDR3 is made up of 15 amino acids. Germline-derived CDR1 and CDR2 are GTSNPN and SVGIG (reference sequence). Filled out from reference TRBV30 and TRBJ1-2, the complete variable domain reads SQTIHQWPATLVQPVGSPLSLECTVEGTSNPNLYWYRQAAGRGLQLLFYSVGIGQISSEVPQNLSASRPQDRQFILSSKKLLLSDSGFYLCAWTVLRGRNYGYTFGSGTRLTVV.

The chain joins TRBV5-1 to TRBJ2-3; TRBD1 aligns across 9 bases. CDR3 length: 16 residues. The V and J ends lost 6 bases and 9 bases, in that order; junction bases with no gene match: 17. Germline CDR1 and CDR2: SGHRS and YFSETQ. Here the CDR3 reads CASTNGDRVVKATQYF. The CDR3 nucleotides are TGCGCCAGCACCAATGGGGACAGGGTGGTGAAGGCCACGCAGTATTTT.

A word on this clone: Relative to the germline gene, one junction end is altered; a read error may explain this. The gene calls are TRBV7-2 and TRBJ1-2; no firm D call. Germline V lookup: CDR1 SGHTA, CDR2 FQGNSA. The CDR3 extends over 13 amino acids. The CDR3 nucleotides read TGTGCCAGCACCTTAGAGGGAAACTATGGCTACACCTTC. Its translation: CASTLEGNYGYTF. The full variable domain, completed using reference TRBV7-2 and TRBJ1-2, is GAGVSQSPSNKVTEKGKDVELRCDPISGHTALYWYRQSLGQGLEFLIYFQGNSAPDKSGLPSDRFSAERTGGSVSTLTIQRTQQEDSAVYLCASTLEGNYGYTFGSGTRLTVV.

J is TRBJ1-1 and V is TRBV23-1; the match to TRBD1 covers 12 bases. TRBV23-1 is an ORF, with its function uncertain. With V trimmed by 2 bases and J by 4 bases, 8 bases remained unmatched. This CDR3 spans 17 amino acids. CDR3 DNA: TGCGCCAGCAGTCAACCGGGACAGGGGGCTTGGTGCACTGAAGCTTTCTTT. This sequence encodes CASSQPGQGAWCTEAFF.